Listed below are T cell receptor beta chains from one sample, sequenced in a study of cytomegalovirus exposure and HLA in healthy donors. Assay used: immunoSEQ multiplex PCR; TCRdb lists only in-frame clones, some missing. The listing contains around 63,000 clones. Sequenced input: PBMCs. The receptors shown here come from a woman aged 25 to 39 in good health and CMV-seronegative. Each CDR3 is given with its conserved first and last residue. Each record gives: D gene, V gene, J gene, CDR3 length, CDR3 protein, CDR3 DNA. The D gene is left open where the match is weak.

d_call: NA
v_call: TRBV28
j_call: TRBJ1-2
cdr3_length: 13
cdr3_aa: CASSSGALYGYTF
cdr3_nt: TGTGCCAGCAGTTCTGGGGCCCTGTATGGCTACACCTTC

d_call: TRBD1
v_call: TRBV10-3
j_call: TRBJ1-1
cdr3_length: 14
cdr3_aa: CAITSDRANTEAFF
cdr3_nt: TGTGCCATCACCTCAGACAGGGCGAACACTGAAGCTTTCTTT

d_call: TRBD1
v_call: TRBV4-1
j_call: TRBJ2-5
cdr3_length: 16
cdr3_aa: CASSQSTGAGWETQYF
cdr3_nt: TGCGCCAGCAGCCAGTCTACAGGGGCCGGGTGGGAGACCCAGTACTTC

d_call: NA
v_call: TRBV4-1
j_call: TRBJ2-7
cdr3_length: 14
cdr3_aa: CASSQGAGTYEQYF
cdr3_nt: TGCGCCAGCAGCCAAGGGGCAGGGACCTACGAGCAGTACTTC

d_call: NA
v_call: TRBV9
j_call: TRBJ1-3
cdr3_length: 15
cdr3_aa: CASSVARGTGNTIYF
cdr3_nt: TGTGCCAGCAGCGTAGCCCGGGGTACTGGAAACACCATATATTTT

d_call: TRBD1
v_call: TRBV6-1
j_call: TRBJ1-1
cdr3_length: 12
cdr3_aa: CASSRDRGSAFF
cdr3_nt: TGTGCCAGCAGCCGGGACAGGGGTTCGGCTTTCTTT

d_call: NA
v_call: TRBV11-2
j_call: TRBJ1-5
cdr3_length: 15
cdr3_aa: CASSLGAGEGQPQHF
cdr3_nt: TGTGCCAGCAGCTTAGGGGCAGGGGAAGGCCAGCCCCAGCATTTT

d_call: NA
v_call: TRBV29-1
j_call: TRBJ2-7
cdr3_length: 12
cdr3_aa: CSVKEDSYEQYF
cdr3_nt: TGCAGCGTTAAGGAGGATTCCTACGAGCAGTACTTC

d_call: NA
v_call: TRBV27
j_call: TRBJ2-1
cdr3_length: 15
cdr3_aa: CASSSGSGVGNEQFF
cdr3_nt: TGTGCCAGCAGTTCGGGTAGCGGTGTCGGAAATGAGCAGTTCTTC

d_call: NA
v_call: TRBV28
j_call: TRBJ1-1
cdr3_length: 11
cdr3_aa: CASSLLGEAFF
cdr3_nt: TGTGCCAGCAGTCTCCTAGGTGAAGCTTTCTTT

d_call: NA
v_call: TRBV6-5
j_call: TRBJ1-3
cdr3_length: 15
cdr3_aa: CASSPGTSSGNTIYF
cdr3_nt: TGTGCCAGCAGCCCCGGGACAAGCTCTGGAAACACCATATATTTT

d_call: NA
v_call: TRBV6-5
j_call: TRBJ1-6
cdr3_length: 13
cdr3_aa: CASSYRGDSPLHF
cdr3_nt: TGTGCCAGCAGTTACAGGGGTGATTCACCCCTCCACTTT

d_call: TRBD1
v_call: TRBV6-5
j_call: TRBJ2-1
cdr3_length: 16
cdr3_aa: CASSYAAGTGKHEQFF
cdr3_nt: TGTGCCAGCAGTTACGCCGCCGGGACAGGGAAGCATGAGCAGTTCTTC

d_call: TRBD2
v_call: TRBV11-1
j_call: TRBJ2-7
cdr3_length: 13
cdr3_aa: CASSLVRGDEQYF
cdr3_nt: TGTGCCAGCAGCTTAGTCCGGGGGGACGAGCAGTACTTC

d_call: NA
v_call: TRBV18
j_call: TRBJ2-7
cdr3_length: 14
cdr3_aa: CASSPQGQSYEQYF
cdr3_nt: TGTGCCAGCTCACCACAGGGGCAAAGCTACGAGCAGTACTTC

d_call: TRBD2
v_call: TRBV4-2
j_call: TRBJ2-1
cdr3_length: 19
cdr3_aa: CASTNPGGGGMSSYNEQFF
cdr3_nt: TGTGCCAGCACAAACCCGGGGGGGGGCGGGATGAGCTCCTACAATGAGCAGTTCTTC

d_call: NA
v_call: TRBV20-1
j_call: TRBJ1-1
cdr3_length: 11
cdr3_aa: CSARDLVEAFF
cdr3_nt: TGCAGTGCTAGAGATCTTGTAGAAGCTTTCTTT

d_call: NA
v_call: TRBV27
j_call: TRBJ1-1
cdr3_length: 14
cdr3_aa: CASGAGFWGTEAFF
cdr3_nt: TGTGCCAGCGGGGCGGGGTTCTGGGGCACTGAAGCTTTCTTT

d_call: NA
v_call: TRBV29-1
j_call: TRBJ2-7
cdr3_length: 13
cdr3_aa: CSVDGIKGVEQYF
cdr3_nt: TGCAGCGTTGATGGGATTAAAGGGGTCGAGCAGTACTTC

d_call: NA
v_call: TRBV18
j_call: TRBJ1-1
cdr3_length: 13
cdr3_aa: CASSPPEGTEAFF
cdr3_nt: TGTGCCAGCTCACCACCGGAGGGCACTGAAGCTTTCTTT

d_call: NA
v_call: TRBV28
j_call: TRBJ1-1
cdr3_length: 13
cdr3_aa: CASSWGGPTEAFF
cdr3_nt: TGTGCCAGCAGTTGGGGGGGGCCCACTGAAGCTTTCTTT

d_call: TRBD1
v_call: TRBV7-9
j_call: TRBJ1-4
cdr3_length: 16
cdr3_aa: CASMDRSLSTNEKLFF
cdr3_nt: TGTGCCAGCATGGACAGGTCGCTATCAACTAATGAAAAACTGTTTTTT